The entry below gives a single T cell receptor (beta chain) sequence along with its context. What antigen it recognizes has not been identified. No qualities accompany the bases; no much larger clone lies one base away. Collaborating institutions collected whole blood in K2EDTA tubes following their own protocols. For TCRbeta analysis, collaborators shipped samples in one of three forms: frozen whole blood, isolated PBMCs, or DNA extracted from either of those sample types. TCRbeta CDR3 regions were amplified from genomic DNA using the immunoSEQ Assay, a bias-controlled multiplex PCR. Turning to the authors' computational methods: Within the assay, amplification of reference gene primers was used to estimate how many nucleated cells each sample contained. Sequence reads were collapsed and filtered to measure the absolute abundance of every unique TCRbeta CDR3 rearrangement. For each sample, productive Simpson clonality was calculated as the square root of Simpson's diversity index across productive rearrangements. Drawn from immuneACCESS, this table holds only the in-frame rearrangements with V and J called that TCRdb kept. Clones are partly lost; checked studies trace under half to an unresolved V gene and leave the rest unexplained. V and J calls plus clone size are reproduced from that table; the DNA served to infer D and trimming. This sample lists 170,000 or so clones; approximately 88% were detected once. 2.9% of the sample goes to the ten largest clones.

The data belong to a study of blood T cell repertoires in COVID-19 (dated by TCRdb to about 2020). General notes on the study: Collaborator samples came from the United States, Italy and Spain and covered acute and convalescent phases of COVID-19. The material from the prospective study consisted of cDNA or gDNA derived from T cells, B-cell-depleted T cells, or PBMCs. Deeply sampled blood TCRbeta repertoires from subjects exposed to, actively infected with, or recovered from COVID-19 were included in the dataset. Where available, HLA class I and class II types were taken from metadata supplied by the sample provider and were not determined by assay-based typing. Samples came from the ongoing ImmuneRACE study (first 160 participants) plus 1,254 subjects from 6 global collaborators. The sample metadata nearly always contained a de-identified subject ID, COVID-19 status, age in years and sex. The repertoires were released in a freely available public database intended as a resource for research on the immune response to SARS-CoV-2. Overall study results and their limits: How much clinical and demographic metadata was included differed by source and by participant, and the metadata was provided uncurated.

Via the germline V gene (reference sequence), CDR1 is MNHEY and CDR2 SMNVEV. The CDR3 covers 13 residues, taking in both the cysteine and the phenylalanine. Only the CDR3 portion is preserved as DNA: 39 bases, with reading frame beginning at the first base. Clipping removes 6 bases from V and 4 bases from J, with 3 as the unmatched junction base count. This sequence originates from a woman aged 60-75 years with acute or convalescent COVID-19. Rearrangement joined TRBV27 to TRBJ1-2, with 9 middle bases fitting TRBD1. Specimen: peripheral blood. The CDR3 amino acid sequence is: CASRDRGAYGYTF. The DNA sequence reads TGTGCCAGCAGGGACAGGGGCGCCTATGGCTACACCTTC.